This TCR beta chain was captured by sequencing in a study of blood T cell repertoires in COVID-19 (TCRdb year 2020). Broadly, across the study: Samples covering the acute and convalescent phases of COVID-19 were provided by collaborators in the United States, Italy and Spain. Deeply sampled blood TCRbeta repertoires from subjects exposed to, actively infected with, or recovered from COVID-19 were included in the dataset. The material from the prospective study consisted of cDNA or gDNA derived from T cells, B-cell-depleted T cells, or PBMCs. The sample metadata nearly always contained a de-identified subject ID, COVID-19 status, age in years and sex. Where available, HLA class I and class II types were obtained from metadata supplied by the sample provider rather than from assay-based typing. The repertoires were released in a freely available public database meant as a resource for research on the immune response to SARS-CoV-2. The samples were drawn from the first 160 participants of the ongoing ImmuneRACE study and from 950 to 1,500 subjects provided by 6 global collaborators.

The investigation overall reported the following: Clinical and demographic metadata were provided uncurated, with the amount varying by source and participant.

Participants in the prospective study were aged roughly 18 to 100 years, lived in about two dozen United States geographic areas, and enrolled through a virtual design. Cohort assignment in the prospective study relied on participant-reported clinical history from a screening survey and a study questionnaire. For ImmuneRACE Cohort 3, a participant was defined as recovered based on two consecutive negative NP/OP PCR tests, clearance by a healthcare professional, or resolution of symptoms. Mobile phlebotomists in the prospective study collected whole blood, serum and a nasopharyngeal or oropharyngeal swab from every participant. Additional blood draws and questionnaires over a 2-month period could optionally be provided by prospective study participants. Blood samples from the prospective study were shipped frozen or at room temperature prior to DNA extraction. A note on this clone: Its target antigen remains unknown. No clone much larger than this one lies a single base away; base qualities are absent.

The germline V gene sets CDR1 to SNHLY and CDR2 to FYNNEI. V and J are truncated by 8 bases and 1 base respectively, leaving an intervening sequence of 5 bases. From cysteine to phenylalanine, the CDR3 is 11 amino acids long. CDR3 DNA is the only sequence kept; it has 33 bases, read in frame from the first base. TCRbeta CDR3 regions were amplified from genomic DNA by means of the immunoSEQ Assay, a bias-controlled multiplex PCR. Regarding the original processing steps: The number of nucleated cells in each sample was estimated from the amplification of reference gene primers within the assay. Sequence reads were collapsed and filtered to measure the absolute abundance of every unique TCRbeta CDR3 rearrangement. For each sample, productive Simpson clonality was calculated as the square root of Simpson's diversity index over productive rearrangements. In its TCRdb copy, this immuneACCESS table keeps in-frame sequences only and misses some clones. Where compared with another copy, unresolved V genes explain less than half of these, and the others have no known cause. V and J calls and clone size are copied from that table; D and trimming were computed from the DNA. The sample includes approximately 350,000 clones, with 83% observed a single time. The biggest ten clones account for approximately 5% of the sample.

In this chain, TRBV2 is recombined with TRBJ1-2; no D gene call is confident. This clonotype was sampled from a woman aged 50 to 60 who had recovered from COVID-19. Sequencing was performed on PBMCs or T cells enriched from blood (not recorded which). The CDR3 protein is CASSDNYGYTF. The bases are TGTGCCAGCTCAGATAACTATGGCTACACCTTC. When the CDR3 is completed using the reference TRBV2 and TRBJ1-2 genes on either side, the full variable domain is EPEVTQTPSHQVTQMGQEVILRCVPISNHLYFYWYRQILGQKVEFLVSFYNNEISEKSEIFDDQFSVERPDGSNFTLKIRSTKLEDSAMYFCASSDNYGYTFGSGTRLTVV.